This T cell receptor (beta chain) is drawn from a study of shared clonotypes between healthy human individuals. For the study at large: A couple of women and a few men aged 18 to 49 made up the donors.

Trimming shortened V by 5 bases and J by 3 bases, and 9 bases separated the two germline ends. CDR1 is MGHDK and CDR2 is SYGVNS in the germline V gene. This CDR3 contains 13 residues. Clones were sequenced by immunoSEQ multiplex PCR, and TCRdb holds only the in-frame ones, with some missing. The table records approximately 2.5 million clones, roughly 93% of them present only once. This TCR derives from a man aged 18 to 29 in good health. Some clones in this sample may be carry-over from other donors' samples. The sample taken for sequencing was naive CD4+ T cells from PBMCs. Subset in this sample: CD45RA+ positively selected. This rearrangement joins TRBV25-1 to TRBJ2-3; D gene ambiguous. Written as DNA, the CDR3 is TGTGCCAGCAGTTTGCCCCAGACAGATACGCAGTATTTT. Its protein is CASSLPQTDTQYF.